This is a list of T cell receptor beta chains from one sample in a study of T-cell memory formation after mild COVID-19. TCRdb processed the 5' RACE reads anew with MiXCR; each CDR3 protein has one entry. The data contain 250,000 to 350,000 distinct CDR3 sequences, just under 20% of them seen just once; the ten biggest clones take up approximately 21%. Sequencing was done on a sample of PBMCs or a T cell subset sorted from them (not recorded which). These receptors all come from a man aged 18 to 35 who had mild COVID-19 (a few samples of this study predate the infection). Cell type and time point are not known. CDR3s include the opening cysteine and the closing phenylalanine or tryptophan. Size tells how often a clone was seen (once, few, many) or the class of an expanded clone, and some rows leave it out.

J	V	size	CDR3
TRBJ2-7	TRBV7-6	many	CASSRQTGTYEQYF
TRBJ2-3	TRBV27	NA	CASSFEGSDTQYF
TRBJ2-1	TRBV4-1	few	CASSRKRTLGDEQFF
TRBJ2-5	TRBV6-5	NA	CASRRDRGGETQYF
TRBJ2-4	TRBV20-1	many	CSARVGGIQYF
TRBJ2-2	TRBV20-1	NA	CSASRFPNTGELFF
TRBJ2-7	TRBV10-3	NA	CAISESGSGGGADEQYF
TRBJ2-7	TRBV28	few	CASSPGQGDTYEQYF
TRBJ1-5	TRBV6-2/TRBV6-3	NA	CASSYGTSGRNQPQHF
TRBJ2-1	TRBV11-2	few	CASSPGTSGGNEQFF
TRBJ2-2	TRBV5-1	few	CASGGRTYTGELFF
TRBJ2-7	TRBV29-1	few	CSVESNYEQYF
TRBJ2-3	TRBV20-1	few	CSANGLAGTDTQYF
TRBJ2-6	TRBV6-2/TRBV6-3	few	CASNRQVSGANVLTF
TRBJ1-3	TRBV9	NA	CASSVGFSWGGTIYF
TRBJ2-1	TRBV20-1	NA	CSASPGTGGPPYGNEQFF
TRBJ2-3	TRBV12-3/TRBV12-4	NA	CASSLDRVTQYF
TRBJ2-5	TRBV4-3	NA	CASSSEYRGNQETQYF
TRBJ1-2	TRBV5-1	NA	CASSPSRGLGYGYTF
TRBJ2-7	TRBV15	NA	CATGTGYSHEQYF
TRBJ2-5	TRBV5-1	many	CASSLGPPGIRETQYF
TRBJ2-1	TRBV7-8	few	CASSLETSEYNEQFF
TRBJ1-1	TRBV6-5	few	CASSYNALDGKNTEAFF
TRBJ2-5	TRBV2	NA	CASSVTGGYETQYF
TRBJ2-7	TRBV9	NA	CASSGTDTYEQYF
TRBJ1-1	TRBV20-1	few	CSARHRTGLVAEAFF
TRBJ2-3	TRBV7-2	NA	CASSGRPDTQYF
TRBJ2-7	TRBV12-3/TRBV12-4	NA	CASSLRRLLYEQYF
TRBJ2-7	TRBV4-3	NA	CASSPRTGISYEQYF
TRBJ2-5	TRBV7-2	NA	CASSFSRAETQYF
TRBJ2-2	TRBV7-9	few	CASIPDGANTGELFF
TRBJ2-4	TRBV7-9	few	CASSLDGGWRNIQYF
TRBJ1-2	TRBV12-3/TRBV12-4	once	CASGQRINGYTF
TRBJ1-1	TRBV7-2	NA	CASSFKGAGGTEAFF
TRBJ2-1	TRBV20-1	few	CSARDTSGVYEQFF
TRBJ2-1	TRBV12-3/TRBV12-4	few	CASRLLAGSYNEQFF
TRBJ2-7	TRBV5-1	few	CASSLNEAEQYF
TRBJ2-7	TRBV3-1	NA	CASSPGRGFRYF
TRBJ2-1	TRBV28	few	CASSPPDYPPHEQFF
TRBJ2-3	TRBV12-3/TRBV12-4	few	CASSWTTITGDTQYF
TRBJ2-7	TRBV20-1	few	CSAPESWGGYEQYF
TRBJ1-4	TRBV11-2	few	CASSAERGSSGKLFF
TRBJ2-4	TRBV28	NA	CASSFNRLAKNIQYF
TRBJ2-5	TRBV29-1	NA	CSARGGSQETQYF
TRBJ2-3	TRBV7-2	few	CASSRQGAVADTQYF
TRBJ1-1	TRBV7-2	few	CASSLAGATEAFF
TRBJ2-5	TRBV7-9	few	CASSSTGAQETQYF
TRBJ2-7	TRBV20-1	many	CSASMRAGTLDEQYF
TRBJ2-2	TRBV11-2	NA	CASSRWGRGSTGELFF
TRBJ2-1	TRBV4-1	many	CASSPFGGADNEQFF
TRBJ2-7	TRBV5-1	NA	CASSPSKAAYEQYF
TRBJ2-6	TRBV12-3/TRBV12-4	NA	CASRPRGAGANVLTF
TRBJ1-2	TRBV4-1	NA	CASSQKGGVDDYGYTF
TRBJ1-3	TRBV2	NA	CASSADRGISGNTIYF
TRBJ1-2	TRBV9	many	CASSVGVGNGYTF
TRBJ1-1	TRBV7-2	few	CASSLVAPRGAEAFF
TRBJ1-4	TRBV7-8	NA	CASSRTGYEKLFF